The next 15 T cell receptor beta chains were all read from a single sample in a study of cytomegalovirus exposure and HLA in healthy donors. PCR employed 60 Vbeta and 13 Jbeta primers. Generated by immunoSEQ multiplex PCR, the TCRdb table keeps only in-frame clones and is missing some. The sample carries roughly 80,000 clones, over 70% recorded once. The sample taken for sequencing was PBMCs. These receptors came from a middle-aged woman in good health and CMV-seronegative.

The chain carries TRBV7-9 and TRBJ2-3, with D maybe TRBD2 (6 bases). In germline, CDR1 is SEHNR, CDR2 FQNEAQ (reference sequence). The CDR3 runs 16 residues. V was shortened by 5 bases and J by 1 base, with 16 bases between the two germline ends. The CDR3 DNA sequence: TGTGCCAGCAGCCAAGGAGGCTCGGGGGGCACAGATACGCAGTATTTT. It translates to CASSQGGSGGTDTQYF.

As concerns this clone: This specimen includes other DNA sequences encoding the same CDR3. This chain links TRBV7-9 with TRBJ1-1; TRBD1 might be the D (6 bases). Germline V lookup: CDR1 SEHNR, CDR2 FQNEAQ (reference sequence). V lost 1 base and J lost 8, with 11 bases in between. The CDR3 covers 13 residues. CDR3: CASSLGQGTEAFF. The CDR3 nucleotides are TGTGCCAGCAGCTTAGGTCAGGGGACAGAAGCTTTCTTT. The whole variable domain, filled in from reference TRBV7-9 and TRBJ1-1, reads DTGVSQNPRHKITKRGQNVTFRCDPISEHNRLYWYRQTLGQGPEFLTYFQNEAQLEKSRLLSDRFSAERPKGSFSTLEIQRTEQGDSAMYLCASSLGQGTEAFFGQGTRLTVV.

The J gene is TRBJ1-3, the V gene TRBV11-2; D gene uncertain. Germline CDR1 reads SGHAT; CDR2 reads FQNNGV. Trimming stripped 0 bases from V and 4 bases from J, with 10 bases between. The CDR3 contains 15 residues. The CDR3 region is CASSLERRLGNTIYF. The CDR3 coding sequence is TGTGCCAGCAGCTTAGAAAGGAGATTGGGAAACACCATATATTTT.

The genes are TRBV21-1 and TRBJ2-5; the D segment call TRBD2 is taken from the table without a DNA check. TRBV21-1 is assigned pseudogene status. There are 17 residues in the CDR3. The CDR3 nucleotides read TGTGCCAGCAGCAAAGGGGCCCCAGAAGCGGAGAGGGAGACCCAGTACTTC. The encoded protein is CASSKGAPEAERETQYF.

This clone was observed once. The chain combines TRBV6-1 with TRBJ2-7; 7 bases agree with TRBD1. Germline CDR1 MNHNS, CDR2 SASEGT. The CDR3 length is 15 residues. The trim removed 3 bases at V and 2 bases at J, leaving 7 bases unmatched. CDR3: CASSERTGRAYEQYF. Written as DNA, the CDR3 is TGTGCCAGCAGTGAGCGGACAGGTCGCGCCTACGAGCAGTACTTC.

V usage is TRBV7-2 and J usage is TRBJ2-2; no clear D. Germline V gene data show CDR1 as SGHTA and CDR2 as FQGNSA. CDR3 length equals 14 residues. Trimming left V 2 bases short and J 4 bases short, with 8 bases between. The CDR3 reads CASSLIVFTGELFF. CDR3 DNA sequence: TGTGCCAGCAGCTTAATAGTATTCACCGGGGAGCTGTTTTTT.

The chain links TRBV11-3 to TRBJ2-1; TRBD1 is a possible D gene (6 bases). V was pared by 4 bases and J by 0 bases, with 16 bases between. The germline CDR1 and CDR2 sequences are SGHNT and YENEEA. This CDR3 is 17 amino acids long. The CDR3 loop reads CASSSRVGASSYNEQFF. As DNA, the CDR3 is TGTGCCAGCAGCTCTCGAGTGGGGGCTAGCTCCTACAATGAGCAGTTCTTC.

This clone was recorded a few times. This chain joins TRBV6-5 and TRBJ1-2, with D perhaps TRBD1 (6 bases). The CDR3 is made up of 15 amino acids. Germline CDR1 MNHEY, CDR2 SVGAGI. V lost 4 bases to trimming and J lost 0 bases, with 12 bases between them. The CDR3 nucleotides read TGTGCCAGCAGTTCCGGGACAAGGGCTAACTATGGCTACACCTTC. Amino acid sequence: CASSSGTRANYGYTF.

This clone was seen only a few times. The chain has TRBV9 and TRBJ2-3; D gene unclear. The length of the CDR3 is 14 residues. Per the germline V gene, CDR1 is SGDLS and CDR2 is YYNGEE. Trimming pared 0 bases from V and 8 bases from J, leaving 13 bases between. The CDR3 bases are TGTGCCAGCAGCGTAGAAACTCCCCCCGCTACGCAGTATTTT. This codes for CASSVETPPATQYF.

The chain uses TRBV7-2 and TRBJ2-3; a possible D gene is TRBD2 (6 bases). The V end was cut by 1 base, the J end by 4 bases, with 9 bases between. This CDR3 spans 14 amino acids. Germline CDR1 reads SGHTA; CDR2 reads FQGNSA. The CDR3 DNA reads TGTGCCAGCAGCTTAGACTGGGGGGCAGATACGCAGTATTTT. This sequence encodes CASSLDWGADTQYF.

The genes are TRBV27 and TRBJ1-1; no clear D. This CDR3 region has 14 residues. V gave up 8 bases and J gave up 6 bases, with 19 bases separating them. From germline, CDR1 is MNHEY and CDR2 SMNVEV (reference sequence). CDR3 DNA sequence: TGTGCCAGCCAACCTGGCGGGTCAATTTCTGAAGCTTTCTTT. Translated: CASQPGGSISEAFF.

CDR3 residues: CAIGCLSTTPFLETQYF. CDR3 bases: TGTGCCATCGGGTGTCTTAGCACCACTCCCTTTTTAGAGACCCAGTACTTC. The V gene is TRBV28, the J gene TRBJ2-5; D not certain. The ends were cut back, 10 bases at V and 4 bases at J, with 28 bases in the middle. Per the germline V gene, CDR1 is MDHEN and CDR2 is SYDVKM. This CDR3 contains 17 residues.

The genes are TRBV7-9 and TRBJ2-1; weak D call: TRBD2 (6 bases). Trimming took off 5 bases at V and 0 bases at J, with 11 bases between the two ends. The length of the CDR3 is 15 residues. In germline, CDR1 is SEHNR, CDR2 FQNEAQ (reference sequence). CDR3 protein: CASSVSGSSYNEQFF. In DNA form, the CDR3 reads TGTGCCAGCAGCGTTAGCGGAAGCTCCTACAATGAGCAGTTCTTC.

Written as DNA, the CDR3 is TGCGCCAGCCGACGCCCACCGGGACAGGGGGCGTCGTTGAACACTGAAGCTTTCTTT. Its translation is CASRRPPGQGASLNTEAFF. The genes are TRBV5-1 and TRBJ1-1, with TRBD1 matching 12 bases. V shed 7 bases and J 0 bases; nucleotides not matched to a gene: 16. The germline gives CDR1 SGHRS, CDR2 YFSETQ. The CDR3 consists of 19 residues.

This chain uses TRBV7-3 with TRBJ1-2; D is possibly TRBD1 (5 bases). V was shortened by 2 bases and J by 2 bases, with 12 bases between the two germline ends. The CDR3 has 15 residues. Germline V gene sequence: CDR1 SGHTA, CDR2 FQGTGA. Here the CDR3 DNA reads TGTGCCAGCAGCTTAGGGGCAGGTTCCAACTATGGCTACACCTTC. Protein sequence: CASSLGAGSNYGYTF.